A selection of T cell receptor beta chains follows, all from one sample in a study of CD8 T cells in Susac syndrome. TCRdb fed the immunoSEQ multiplex PCR reads into MiXCR, producing one record per CDR3 protein. This sample carries some 170,000 distinct CDR3 sequences, about 95% of them seen once, and the ten largest clones take approximately 0.1%. Source material: CD4+ T cells from PBMCs. Every receptor here comes from a human donor in good health. Both conserved end residues are part of each CDR3. The order of the fields is J gene, clone size, V gene, D gene, CDR3 DNA, CDR3 protein. The D gene is left open where the match is weak. Clone size is stated in some rows and not others, as once, few, many or a class when expanded.

>TRBJ1-5|.|TRBV25-1|.
TGTGCCAGCAGTGAACCGGGAGCCTATCAGCCCCAGCATTTT
CASSEPGAYQPQHF
>TRBJ2-7|.|TRBV12-3/TRBV12-4|TRBD2
TGTGCCAGCAGTTTCGATCGGCGGGAGCACGAGCAGTACTTC
CASSFDRREHEQYF
>TRBJ1-4|.|TRBV30|.
TGTGCCTGGAACTTACCTCGAACGAATGAAAAACTGTTTTTT
CAWNLPRTNEKLFF
>TRBJ1-1|once|TRBV30|.
TGTGCCTGGAGTGGAGAGTCGAACACTGAAGCTTTCTTT
CAWSGESNTEAFF
>TRBJ2-1|.|TRBV20-1|TRBD2
TGCAGTGCGTACTCGGGACTAGCGGGAGGGTTCTCCTACAATGAGCAGTTCTTC
CSAYSGLAGGFSYNEQFF
>TRBJ2-3|.|TRBV28|.
TGTGCCAGCAGTTTCAAGTTCCGAGATACGCAGTATTTT
CASSFKFRDTQYF
>TRBJ1-1|.|TRBV15|.
TGTGCCACCAGCAGAGTCCGAGACTGGAGAAGGTTCTTT
CATSRVRDWRRFF
>TRBJ2-6|.|TRBV19|.
TGTGCCAGTAGCCCCGTGGGGCAAGGGGCCAACGTCCTGACTTTC
CASSPVGQGANVLTF
>TRBJ2-1|.|TRBV29-1|.
TGCAGCGGTTGTGTGTCAGATGAGCAGTTCTTC
CSGCVSDEQFF
>TRBJ2-6|once|TRBV20-1|.
TGCAGTGCTAGACAGGATAGCTCTGGGGCCAACGTCCTGACTTTC
CSARQDSSGANVLTF
>TRBJ2-7|.|TRBV5-1|.
TGCGCCAGCAGCTTGACCGGGGACTACGAGCAGTACTTC
CASSLTGDYEQYF
>TRBJ1-5|.|TRBV12-3/TRBV12-4|TRBD1
TGTGCCAGCAGTTTGGGACAGGGGAAGGGACAGCCCCAGCATTTT
CASSLGQGKGQPQHF
>TRBJ2-3|.|TRBV20-1|TRBD2
TGCAGTGCTTTAAAGGGAGGACTAGCGGGACATCTCACAGATACGCAGTATTTT
CSALKGGLAGHLTDTQYF
>TRBJ2-1|.|TRBV24-1|.
TGTGCCACCAGCCGAGGGGACCTGAAAAACAATGAGCAGTTCTTC
CATSRGDLKNNEQFF
>TRBJ2-3|.|TRBV23-1|.
TGCGCCAGCAGTCAAGGACGGTCTAGCACAGATACGCAGTATTTT
CASSQGRSSTDTQYF
>TRBJ2-7|.|TRBV28|.
TGTGCCAGCAGTCCCTACTGGCGGGCCCCTTACGAGCAGTACTTC
CASSPYWRAPYEQYF
>TRBJ2-2|.|TRBV12-5|TRBD1
TGTGCTAGTGGTAGTCACAGGGGAACGGGCGGGGAGCTGTTTTTT
CASGSHRGTGGELFF
>TRBJ2-2|.|TRBV19|.
TGTGCCAGTAGCAATACAGGGACCGGGGAGCTGTTTTTT
CASSNTGTGELFF
>TRBJ2-1|once|TRBV3-1|.
TGTGCCAGCAGCCAAGATCAAGAGTGGGCAAGCTCCTACAATGAGCAGTTCTTC
CASSQDQEWASSYNEQFF
>TRBJ2-3|.|TRBV4-3|.
TGCGCCAGCAGCCAAGACGGGGCGGGGACAAGAGATACGCAGTATTTT
CASSQDGAGTRDTQYF
>TRBJ2-1|.|TRBV5-1|.
TGCGCCAGCAGCTTGGAGGGAATTGGGAGCTACAATGAGCAGTTCTTC
CASSLEGIGSYNEQFF
>TRBJ2-7|.|TRBV23-1|.
TGCGCCAGCAACCAGAGGGGCCGTCCCTACGAGCAGTACTTC
CASNQRGRPYEQYF
>TRBJ2-7|.|TRBV29-1|TRBD2
TGCAGCGTTCTAACGAGTACTAGCGGGTACTACGAGCAGTACTTC
CSVLTSTSGYYEQYF
>TRBJ2-7|.|TRBV30|.
TGTGCCTGGATGAACAGGGTTGCGCTGGACGAGCAGTACTTC
CAWMNRVALDEQYF
>TRBJ1-5|.|TRBV30|.
TGTGCCTGGAGTACCCAGGGCCGGCAGCCCCAGCATTTT
CAWSTQGRQPQHF
>TRBJ2-7|.|TRBV4-3|TRBD2
TGCGCCAGCAGCCAAGATGCTAGCGGGAGCTTTCGGTACGAGCAGTACTTC
CASSQDASGSFRYEQYF
>TRBJ1-1|.|TRBV29-1|TRBD1
TGCAGCGTTGAGATCCGGGACAGGGGTTTCGGTGAAGCTTTCTTT
CSVEIRDRGFGEAFF
>TRBJ2-2|.|TRBV30|TRBD2
TGTGCCTGGAGTGTCCGTGCTAGCGGACCCACCGGGGAGCTGTTTTTT
CAWSVRASGPTGELFF
>TRBJ2-4|.|TRBV6-2/TRBV6-3|.
TGTGCCAGCAGTGAGAATCAAAACATTCAGTACTTC
CASSENQNIQYF
>TRBJ2-1|.|TRBV25-1|.
TGTGCCAGCAGTGACCCGGGGAGCCTCAATGAGCAGTTCTTC
CASSDPGSLNEQFF
>TRBJ2-7|.|TRBV20-1|TRBD2
TGCAGTGCTAGAGATCAAAGGCTAGCGGCCTACGAGCAGTACTTC
CSARDQRLAAYEQYF
>TRBJ2-3|.|TRBV20-1|TRBD2
TGCAGTGCTAGAGATCTAGCGGGAGGAGCGCATACGCAGTATTTT
CSARDLAGGAHTQYF
>TRBJ2-4|.|TRBV20-1|TRBD2
TGCAGTGCTAGTAACCTAGCGGGAGCTAAAAACATTCAGTACTTC
CSASNLAGAKNIQYF
>TRBJ2-5|.|TRBV24-1|.
TGTGCCACCAGTGACCCCGCGACAGGCTCACAGAAGACCCAGTACTTC
CATSDPATGSQKTQYF
>TRBJ2-1|.|TRBV12-3/TRBV12-4|.
TGTGCCAGCAGTGGCGCGGGTGAGCAGTTCTTC
CASSGAGEQFF
>TRBJ2-1|.|TRBV6-2/TRBV6-3|.
TGTGCCAGCAGTTTGATGGATGAGCAGTTCTTC
CASSLMDEQFF
>TRBJ1-5|.|TRBV5-1|.
TGCGCCAGCAGCTCCGAGGGAAGGGATCAGCCCCAGCATTTT
CASSSEGRDQPQHF
>TRBJ2-5|.|TRBV12-3/TRBV12-4|TRBD1
TGTGCCAGCAGTCCCAGCCTGGCAGGGGGCCAGTACTTC
CASSPSLAGGQYF
>TRBJ2-7|.|TRBV4-2|TRBD1
TGTGCCAGCAGCCAAGCAGGGGGCGCCTACGAGCAGTACTTC
CASSQAGGAYEQYF
>TRBJ2-3|once|TRBV30|TRBD2
TGTGCCTGGAGTGTACGACTAGCGGGAGATACGCAGTATTTT
CAWSVRLAGDTQYF
>TRBJ1-1|.|TRBV29-1|.
TGCAGCGTTGAGATTCCGTCTGTTGAGAACACTGAAGCTTTCTTT
CSVEIPSVENTEAFF
>TRBJ1-1|.|TRBV18|.
TGTGCCAGCTCTCTCAACAGCCACACTGAAGCTTTCTTT
CASSLNSHTEAFF
>TRBJ2-5|.|TRBV25-1|.
TGTGCCAGCAGTGAAGACCGACAGCCAGAGACCCAGTACTTC
CASSEDRQPETQYF
>TRBJ1-1|.|TRBV5-1|TRBD1
TGCGCCAGTTACAGGGGCCAGGGCACTGAAGCTTTCTTT
CASYRGQGTEAFF
>TRBJ2-3|.|TRBV29-1|.
TGCAGCGTTGTCTCTCTTATGACAGATACGCAGTATTTT
CSVVSLMTDTQYF
>TRBJ2-3|.|TRBV20-1|TRBD2
TGCAGTGCTAGGAACCCAAGCGGGAGTGGTACGCAGTATTTT
CSARNPSGSGTQYF
>TRBJ2-7|.|TRBV30|.
TGTGCCTGGAGTCTCAGCAGGGCTAACGAGCAGTACTTC
CAWSLSRANEQYF
>TRBJ1-2|.|TRBV7-9|.
TGTGCCAGCAGCCGGAGCGATAAAGGCTACACCTTC
CASSRSDKGYTF
>TRBJ2-7|.|TRBV27|TRBD1
TGTGCCAGCAGAAACCGGGACAGGGGCCACGAGCAGTACTTC
CASRNRDRGHEQYF
>TRBJ2-3|.|TRBV27|.
TGTGCCAGCAGTTTAAGCGGGTGGGCCCCAGATACGCAGTATTTT
CASSLSGWAPDTQYF
>TRBJ1-4|.|TRBV5-1|.
TGCGCCAGCAGCTTGGCGCGGACCGCTGACGAAAAACTGTTTTTT
CASSLARTADEKLFF
>TRBJ2-5|.|TRBV20-1|.
TGCAGTGCTAGTGCTGTTGAAGAGACCCAGTACTTC
CSASAVEETQYF
>TRBJ2-5|.|TRBV20-1|.
TGCAGTGCTGGCCGCCTAGGGGGAGAGACCCAGTACTTC
CSAGRLGGETQYF
>TRBJ2-1|once|TRBV20-1|TRBD2
TGCAGTGCTCTGAGGGGTAGCGGGAGAGATGAGCAGTTCTTC
CSALRGSGRDEQFF
>TRBJ2-4|.|TRBV6-2/TRBV6-3|TRBD1
TGTGCCAGCCGGGACAGGGGCACCATTCAGTACTTC
CASRDRGTIQYF
>TRBJ1-5|.|TRBV13|.
TGTGCCAGCAGCTTAGGGAATCAGCCCCAGCATTTT
CASSLGNQPQHF
>TRBJ2-2|.|TRBV15|.
TGTGCCACCAGACGCAGAGTAGCGAACACCGGGGAGCTGTTTTTT
CATRRRVANTGELFF
>TRBJ2-7|.|TRBV30|TRBD1
TGTGCCTGGGGGACAGGGGGTTCCTACGAGCAGTACTTC
CAWGTGGSYEQYF